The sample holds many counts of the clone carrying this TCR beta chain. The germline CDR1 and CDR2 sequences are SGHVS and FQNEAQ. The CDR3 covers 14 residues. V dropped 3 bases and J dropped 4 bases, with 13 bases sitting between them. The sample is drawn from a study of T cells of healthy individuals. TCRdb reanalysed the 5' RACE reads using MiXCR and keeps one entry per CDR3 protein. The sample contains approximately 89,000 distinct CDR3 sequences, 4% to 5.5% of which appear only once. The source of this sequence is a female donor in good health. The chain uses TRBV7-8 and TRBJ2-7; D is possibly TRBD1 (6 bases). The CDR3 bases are TGTGCCAGCAGCTTTTCAGGGGATCTATACGAGCAGTACTTC. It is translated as CASSFSGDLYEQYF.